The 26 T cell receptor beta chains listed next were all sequenced from one sample in a study of shared clonotypes between healthy human individuals. Positively selected for CCR7, the CD45RO-negative cells used as naive CD8 cells excluded terminally differentiated effector memory CD45RA+ cells. Measured with immunoSEQ multiplex PCR; TCRdb has only the in-frame clones, and not every one. The data show hundreds of thousands of clones, 90% to 97% seen once. Sequenced sample: naive CD8+ T cells sorted from blood. The receptors stem from a woman aged 25 to 39 in good health.

V is TRBV5-1 and J is TRBJ1-1, with 10 bases identical to TRBD1. Germline CDR1 SGHRS, CDR2 YFSETQ. This CDR3 is 17 amino acids long. V trimming: 0 bases; J trimming: 2 bases; junction bases outside the gene matches: 7. The CDR3 spells CASSLEGTGVINTEAFF. DNA of the CDR3: TGCGCCAGCAGCTTGGAAGGGACAGGGGTCATCAACACTGAAGCTTTCTTT.

In its sample, this clone was seen a few times. At the DNA level, this CDR3 is encoded by other sequences in the same sample as well. CDR3 nucleotide sequence: TGTGCCAGCGGGACAGGGTATAGCAATCAGCCCCAGCATTTT. This encodes CASGTGYSNQPQHF. The V call is TRBV6-5, the J call TRBJ1-5, with TRBD1 matching over 9 bases. Trimming cost V 8 bases and J 0 bases; bases outside gene matches: 2. This CDR3 is 14 amino acids long. Germline CDR1 MNHEY, CDR2 SVGAGI.

This clone was seen a single time. The V call is TRBV7-9, the J call TRBJ2-2; no reliable D call. The CDR3 has 16 residues. V shed 1 base and J shed 2 bases, with 11 bases lying between them. Germline V lookup: CDR1 SEHNR, CDR2 FQNEAQ (reference sequence). Written as DNA, the CDR3 is TGTGCCAGCAGCTTAGGGACCCTTGCAAACACCGGGGAGCTGTTTTTT. It codes for CASSLGTLANTGELFF.

The rearrangement joins TRBV5-6 to TRBJ2-7, with D hard to call. Germline assignment: CDR1 SGHDT and CDR2 YYEEEE. This CDR3 spans 14 amino acids. V lost 0 bases and J 0 bases, leaving 7 bases between the germline ends. DNA for the CDR3: TGTGCCAGCAGCTTGGGGATGGGCTCCTACGAGCAGTACTTC. Amino acids: CASSLGMGSYEQYF.

DNA of the CDR3: TGTGCCACCCTCGGCTTTGAACCTAAAGATACGCAGTATTTT. Its translation: CATLGFEPKDTQYF. This chain joins TRBV2 and TRBJ2-3; D uncertain. V was cut by 10 bases and J by 5 bases, with 19 bases left in between. CDR1 is SNHLY and CDR2 is FYNNEI in the germline V gene. The CDR3 is 14 residues long. The variable domain in full, with the rest retrieved from reference TRBV2 and TRBJ2-3, is EPEVTQTPSHQVTQMGQEVILRCVPISNHLYFYWYRQILGQKVEFLVSFYNNEISEKSEIFDDQFSVERPDGSNFTLKIRSTKLEDSAMYFCATLGFEPKDTQYFGPGTRLTVL.

The rearrangement joins TRBV7-9 to TRBJ2-5; weak D call: TRBD1 (8 bases). Germline CDR1 and CDR2: SEHNR and FQNEAQ (reference sequence). With 5 bases removed from V and 4 bases from J, the gap between germline ends came to 17 bases. The CDR3 has 15 amino acids. The DNA for the CDR3 is TGTGCCAGCAGCCCCCGCTACAGGGGGGGAGAGACCCAGTACTTC. This translates into CASSPRYRGGETQYF.

V usage is TRBV30 and J usage is TRBJ2-7, with D unclear. The V end was cut by 0 bases, the J end by 6 bases, with 6 bases between. Per the germline V gene, CDR1 is GTSNPN and CDR2 is SVGIG (reference sequence). The CDR3 has 11 amino acids. CDR3 bases: TGTGCCTGGAGTGTACTCCGCGAGCAGTACTTC. Encoded protein: CAWSVLREQYF.

The rearrangement links TRBV2 to TRBJ2-5; D possibly corresponds to TRBD2 (6 bases). Between the trimmed V and J ends, which lost 6 bases and 10 bases, there was a span of 15 bases. Germline CDR1 SNHLY, CDR2 FYNNEI. The CDR3 is 12 amino acids. The CDR3: CASRGLEPRQYF. CDR3 coding DNA: TGTGCCAGCAGGGGACTGGAGCCCCGCCAGTACTTC.

This chain uses TRBV28 with TRBJ2-3, with D possibly being TRBD1 (5 bases). V lost 7 bases, J lost 0 bases, and 11 bases lay in between. The germline gives CDR1 MDHEN, CDR2 SYDVKM. The CDR3 sequence is 14 residues long. CDR3: CASIDRTSTDTQYF. CDR3 sequence (DNA): TGTGCCAGCATCGACAGAACTAGCACAGATACGCAGTATTTT.

This chain connects TRBV11-2 to TRBJ2-1; D not certain. The germline V and J ends were trimmed by 2 bases and 2 bases, with 4 bases remaining between them. The length of the CDR3 is 13 residues. In germline, CDR1 is SGHAT, CDR2 FQNNGV. CDR3 nucleotides: TGTGCCAGCAGCTTAACTACCTACAATGAGCAGTTCTTC. Its translation is CASSLTTYNEQFF. Combining the CDR3 with reference TRBV11-2 and TRBJ2-1 gives the whole variable domain EAGVAQSPRYKIIEKRQSVAFWCNPISGHATLYWYQQILGQGPKLLIQFQNNGVVDDSQLPKDRFSAERLKGVDSTLKIQPAKLEDSAVYLCASSLTTYNEQFFGPGTRLTVL.

The V and J genes are TRBV9 and TRBJ2-7; D perhaps matches TRBD1 (6 bases). The CDR3 has 14 amino acids. The V end was cut by 0 bases, the J end by 3 bases, with 10 bases between. Germline CDR1 and CDR2: SGDLS and YYNGEE. The CDR3 sequence is CASSVEGRGYEQYF. In DNA, the CDR3 is TGTGCCAGCAGCGTAGAGGGCAGGGGCTACGAGCAGTACTTC. The full variable domain, completed using reference TRBV9 and TRBJ2-7, is DSGVTQTPKHLITATGQRVTLRCSPRSGDLSVYWYQQSLDQGLQFLIQYYNGEERAKGNILERFSAQQFPDLHSELNLSSLELGDSALYFCASSVEGRGYEQYFGPGTRLTVT.

CDR3 amino acids: CASSQEPGLAEYNEQFF. Written as DNA, the CDR3 is TGCGCCAGCAGCCAGGAGCCGGGACTAGCGGAATACAATGAGCAGTTCTTC. The chain couples TRBV5-1 to TRBJ2-1; 11 bases are a match to TRBD2. Per germline, CDR1 SGHRS and CDR2 YFSETQ. This CDR3 comprises 17 residues. J lost 4 bases, V lost 4 bases, and 10 bases had no gene match.

This chain connects TRBV6-5 to TRBJ1-1; D not certain. The CDR3 has 14 amino acids. Looked up from germline, CDR1 is MNHEY and CDR2 is SVGAGI. V lost 6 bases, J lost 0 bases, and 11 bases lay in between. For the CDR3, the DNA is TGTGCCAGCAGGACGGATACCATGAACACTGAAGCTTTCTTT. It translates to CASRTDTMNTEAFF.

As for this clone: The sample carries other DNA sequences with the same CDR3. The chain recombines TRBV28 with TRBJ1-1; D gene ambiguous. The germline V gene encodes CDR1 MDHEN and CDR2 SYDVKM. Trimming took off 3 bases at V and 4 bases at J, with 3 bases between the two ends. CDR3 length: 11 residues. The CDR3 loop reads CASSFPTEAFF. The DNA of the CDR3 is TGTGCCAGCAGTTTCCCCACTGAAGCTTTCTTT. The variable domain in full, with the rest retrieved from reference TRBV28 and TRBJ1-1, is DVKVTQSSRYLVKRTGEKVFLECVQDMDHENMFWYRQDPGLGLRLIYFSYDVKMKEKGDIPEGYSVSREKKERFSLILESASTNQTSMYLCASSFPTEAFFGQGTRLTVV.

V usage is TRBV6-4 and J usage is TRBJ1-1; D is ambiguous. The V and J ends lost 3 bases and 1 base respectively, with 6 bases between them. Looked up from germline, CDR1 is MRHNA and CDR2 is SNTAGT. This CDR3 spans 13 amino acids. In DNA form, the CDR3 reads TGTGCCAGCAGTGAGGCTGGGAACACTGAAGCTTTCTTT. Encoded protein: CASSEAGNTEAFF.

DNA of the CDR3: TGTGCCAGCAGCCAATCGCTAGCGGAAAACAATGAGCAGTTCTTC. Protein sequence: CASSQSLAENNEQFF. This sequence joins TRBV4-2 and TRBJ2-1, with 7 positions matching TRBD2. Germline V gene lookup returns CDR1 LGHNA and CDR2 YNFKEQ. V was clipped by 2 bases and J by 5 bases; unmatched bases: 6. The CDR3 covers 15 residues.

The chain uses TRBV21-1 and TRBJ2-5; no check of the table's D call, TRBD1, against the DNA was made. TRBV21-1 is an annotated pseudogene. The CDR3 consists of 18 residues. The CDR3 here is CASSKARTGTGGRETQYF. CDR3 bases: TGTGCCAGCAGCAAAGCGCGAACCGGGACAGGGGGCCGAGAGACCCAGTACTTC.

This clone was counted between two and nine times. The rearrangement joins TRBV2 to TRBJ1-2; TRBD1 is a possible D gene (6 bases). CDR3 length: 12 amino acids. Germline V CDR1 and CDR2: SNHLY, FYNNEI. V was clipped by 6 bases and J by 8 bases, with 13 bases between them. The CDR3: CASRDSLRGYTF. The CDR3 DNA reads as TGTGCCAGCAGGGACAGCCTGCGGGGCTACACCTTC.

The genes are TRBV5-6 and TRBJ1-5, with a possible D match to TRBD1 (6 bases). The CDR3 is made up of 15 amino acids. Trimming removed 4 bases at V and 3 bases at J, with 14 bases between. Germline loops: CDR1 SGHDT, CDR2 YYEEEE. The CDR3 loop reads CASSKGTGTNQPQHF. The CDR3 DNA reads as TGTGCCAGCAGCAAAGGCACAGGGACCAATCAGCCCCAGCATTTT.

DNA of the CDR3: TGTGCCAGCAGCGCGGGACGTGAAAGTGGGAATGAGCAGTTCTTC. This encodes CASSAGRESGNEQFF. The rearrangement links TRBV11-2 to TRBJ2-1, with D maybe TRBD2 (6 bases). The V gene lost 5 bases and the J gene lost 7 bases, with 18 bases spanning the gap. The CDR3 totals 15 residues. The V gene's germline CDR1 is SGHAT and CDR2 FQNNGV.

CDR3 coding DNA: TGTGCCAGCAGCCCGAACCCTCAAGAGACCCAGTACTTC. Translated: CASSPNPQETQYF. The V and J genes are TRBV5-4 and TRBJ2-5; no definite D call. V lost 4 bases and J 2 bases, leaving 9 bases between the germline ends. The length of the CDR3 is 13 residues. CDR1 and CDR2 from the germline V gene are SGHNT and YYREEE (reference sequence).

On this clone: Within the sample, other DNA sequences also encode this same CDR3. The chain joins TRBV27 to TRBJ1-5; 7 nucleotides match TRBD1. Trimming cost V 5 bases and J 1 base; bases outside gene matches: 2. The CDR3 is 14 amino acids. The germline V gene has CDR1 MNHEY and CDR2 SMNVEV (reference sequence). CDR3 in DNA: TGTGCCAGCAGTCCGGGACAGAGCAATCAGCCCCAGCATTTT. Its translation: CASSPGQSNQPQHF.

The chain is built from TRBV27 and TRBJ2-2, with no clear D. The CDR3 runs 14 residues. V was clipped by 2 bases and J by 4 bases, with 8 bases between them. Germline CDR1 reads MNHEY; CDR2 reads SMNVEV (reference sequence). The CDR3 coding sequence is TGTGCCAGCAGTTTAAGGGCAGGCACCGGGGAGCTGTTTTTT. Amino acids: CASSLRAGTGELFF.

The chain is built from TRBV5-4 and TRBJ2-5; no reliable D call. V lost 10 bases, J lost 1 base, and 14 bases lay in between. The germline V gene encodes CDR1 SGHNT and CDR2 YYREEE (reference sequence). This CDR3 has 13 residues. The CDR3 sequence: CAVAPPAQETQYF. DNA for the CDR3: TGTGCCGTCGCCCCCCCGGCCCAAGAGACCCAGTACTTC. Variable domain in full (rest from reference TRBV5-4 and TRBJ2-5): ETGVTQSPTHLIKTRGQQVTLRCSSQSGHNTVSWYQQALGQGPQFIFQYYREEENGRGNFPPRFSGLQFPNYSSELNVNALELDDSALYLCAVAPPAQETQYFGPGTRLLVL.

V and J are TRBV27 and TRBJ1-1; D is perhaps TRBD1 (5 bases). Germline loops: CDR1 MNHEY, CDR2 SMNVEV (reference sequence). V was clipped by 6 bases and J by 5 bases, with 13 bases between them. The CDR3 spans 13 residues. The CDR3 sequence: CASRRDLGTEAFF. In nucleotides, the CDR3 is TGTGCCAGCAGACGGGACTTAGGGACTGAAGCTTTCTTT.

This chain connects TRBV5-5 to TRBJ2-2; D may be TRBD2 (6 bases). CDR3 size: 12 residues. Per germline, CDR1 SGHKS and CDR2 YYEKEE (reference sequence). Trimming removed 3 bases at V and 10 bases at J, with 10 bases between. The CDR3 DNA follows: TGTGCCAGCAGCTCGGGACTGGCGGAGCTGTTTTTT. This encodes CASSSGLAELFF.